The entry that follows covers one T cell receptor (beta chain) sequence. This entry is derived from a study of graft-versus-host responses after intestinal transplantation. Study context: Each recipient received a multivisceral, liver-intestinal, or isolated intestinal graft. Anti-thymocyte globulin induction preceded three to four years of tacrolimus and steroid maintenance in all recipients.

TCRdb's copy holds only in-frame clones and misses some; the assay was immunoSEQ multiplex PCR. The table has tens of thousands of clones, 80% to 90% seen once. The CDR3 is 16 amino acids. V gene TRBV21-1 combines with J gene TRBJ2-2; the DNA was not used to check the table's D call, TRBD1. TRBV21-1 is shown as a pseudogene. Sequenced here: PBMCs, sampled 26 days after transplant. This receptor was obtained from a human patient who received an intestinal transplant, so some T cells may come from the graft donor. CDR3 sequence reads: CASSKGSRGNTGELFF. CDR3 sequence (DNA): TGTGCCAGCAGCAAAGGGAGCAGGGGTAATACCGGGGAGCTGTTTTTT.